This TCR beta chain comes out of a study of CD8+ T cells in alopecia areata. Study details: Treated patients swallowed 5 to 10 mg of oral tofacitinib twice daily. Study-level points and caveats: Among the top 100, expanded CD8+ clones, as well as scalp clonality, were significantly decreased by tofacitinib. How baseline CD8+ expansion relates to response remains uncertain (there was one nonresponder). Elevated clonality characterized lesional scalp relative to normal scalp, particularly in alopecia totalis/universalis.

V dropped 3 bases and J dropped 1 base, with 9 bases sitting between them. The CDR3 sequence is 14 residues long. CDR1 and CDR2 (germline): MNHEY, SMNVEV (reference sequence). This clone was observed a handful of times. Antigen: not known. Treatment in this sample: oral pan-JAK inhibitor, 5-10 mg twice daily. cDNA serving as the sequencing template came from extracted, reverse transcribed RNA. Profiling relied on immunoSEQ multiplex PCR, and the TCRdb table lists in-frame clones only, not all of them. This sample has 200,000 or so clones; 58% occur once, and the top ten carry 5.5%. This sample comprised CD4+ T cells sorted from blood, obtained at week 24, from a patient treated with tofacitinib. This receptor was identified in a human donor with alopecia areata. The J gene is TRBJ2-5, the V gene TRBV27; D not certain. In DNA form, the CDR3 reads TGTGCCAGCAGTTTCGGACGGCTCCAAGAGACCCAGTACTTC. Its protein product is CASSFGRLQETQYF.